A single sample is the source of the 28 T cell receptor beta chains below, sequenced in a study of shared clonotypes between healthy human individuals. TCRdb's copy holds only in-frame clones and misses some; the assay was immunoSEQ multiplex PCR. The table has roughly 1.5 million clones, approximately 98% seen once. The sequencing input was naive CD4+ T cells sorted from blood. Subset given: CD45RA+ positively selected. These receptors originate from a man under 40 in good health.

The chain recombines TRBV15 with TRBJ1-4, with D hard to call. CDR1 is LNHNV and CDR2 is YYDKDF in the germline V gene (reference sequence). The CDR3 consists of 13 residues. V shed 1 base and J shed 8 bases, with 8 bases lying between them. The CDR3 DNA follows: TGTGCCACCAGCAGAGCCCCACGGGAAAAACTGTTTTTT. Protein product: CATSRAPREKLFF.

V usage is TRBV28 and J usage is TRBJ1-1, with D uncertain. V lost 2 bases and J 4 bases, leaving 11 bases between the germline ends. The CDR3 consists of 14 residues. Looked up from germline, CDR1 is MDHEN and CDR2 is SYDVKM. CDR3 nucleotides: TGTGCCAGCAGTTTAAGGAGTGTGGGCACTGAAGCTTTCTTT. It translates to CASSLRSVGTEAFF.

The J gene is TRBJ2-7, the V gene TRBV21-1. TRBV21-1 is assigned pseudogene status. The CDR3 loop spans 14 amino acids. CDR3 sequence (DNA): TGTGCCAGCAGCAAAGGGCCAGGGACCGGCCGCCAGTACTTC. Protein sequence: CASSKGPGTGRQYF.

This clone was seen only once. Other DNA sequences in this specimen translate into the identical CDR3. V is TRBV2 and J is TRBJ2-7; D is unresolved. With 2 bases removed from V and 4 bases from J, the gap between germline ends came to 6 bases. Per the germline V gene, CDR1 is SNHLY and CDR2 is FYNNEI. The CDR3 sequence is 12 residues long. The DNA for the CDR3 is TGTGCCAGCAGTGAATCCCCTTACGAGCAGTACTTC. It translates to CASSESPYEQYF.

The chain joins TRBV30 to TRBJ1-3; D unresolved. The germline gives CDR1 GTSNPN, CDR2 SVGIG (reference sequence). CDR3 length: 17 amino acids. With 0 bases removed from V and 2 bases from J, the gap between germline ends came to 17 bases. The CDR3 region is CAWSVQGRSLTGNTIYF. The CDR3 nucleotides are TGTGCCTGGAGTGTACAAGGCAGGTCATTAACTGGAAACACCATATATTTT.

The chain recombines TRBV10-1 with TRBJ2-5; D not certain. The CDR3 extends over 13 amino acids. The V gene lost 6 bases and the J gene lost 5 bases, with 13 bases spanning the gap. CDR1 is WNHNN, CDR2 SYGVQD, per germline (reference sequence). CDR3 region: CASSRTAPETQYF. The CDR3 nucleotides are TGCGCCAGCAGCCGGACGGCTCCGGAGACCCAGTACTTC.

The chain uses TRBV28 and TRBJ2-7; D perhaps matches TRBD1 (6 bases). Germline V gives CDR1 MDHEN, CDR2 SYDVKM. Trimming cost V 0 bases and J 2 bases, with 8 bases left between them. CDR3 length: 14 residues. The CDR3 nucleotides read TGTGCCAGCAGTTTATGGGGGGCGACCTACGAGCAGTACTTC. It specifies CASSLWGATYEQYF.

The chain is built from TRBV5-4 and TRBJ2-7; 7 nucleotides align to TRBD2. The CDR3 spans 14 residues. J lost 5 bases, V lost 1 base, and 6 bases had no gene match. Germline V gene data show CDR1 as SGHNT and CDR2 as YYREEE (reference sequence). Here the CDR3 DNA reads TGTGCCAGCAGCTTGCACGGGAGGTCAGACGAGCAGTACTTC. This encodes CASSLHGRSDEQYF.

About this clone: One junction end disagrees with the germline gene, perhaps due to a read error. The rearrangement uses TRBV6-5 and TRBJ2-1, with 8 bases matching TRBD2. This CDR3 comprises 15 residues. The germline gives CDR1 MNHEY, CDR2 SVGAGI. The CDR3 spells CASRYSSGYYNEQFF. CDR3 bases: TGTGCCAGCAGGTACTCTAGCGGGTATTACAATGAGCAGTTCTTC.

V is TRBV14 and J is TRBJ2-1, with TRBD1 identical over 10 bases. This CDR3 has 16 amino acids. V dropped 2 bases and J dropped 7; count of bases not matched to a gene: 8. Germline-derived CDR1 and CDR2 are SGHDN and FVKESK. The CDR3 is CASSQRGTGAFNEQFF. The CDR3 DNA reads TGTGCCAGCAGCCAAAGGGGGACAGGGGCTTTTAATGAGCAGTTCTTC.

This clone was found once. This rearrangement joins TRBV5-4 to TRBJ1-2; TRBD1 aligns across 7 bases. The V gene's germline CDR1 is SGHNT and CDR2 YYREEE (reference sequence). This CDR3 has 14 residues. V was pared by 6 bases and J by 3 bases, with 8 bases of the junction left unmatched. Here the CDR3 reads CASTSRTGYYGYTF. DNA of the CDR3: TGTGCCAGCACCTCCCGGACAGGCTACTATGGCTACACCTTC.

Only one count was recorded for this clone. The chain recombines TRBV11-3 with TRBJ2-1, with 7 bases lining up with TRBD2. The CDR3 loop spans 16 amino acids. Unmatched junction bases numbered 6, after V lost 1 base and J lost 3 bases. Looked up from germline, CDR1 is SGHNT and CDR2 is YENEEA. The CDR3 is CASSLVGASGYNEQFF. CDR3 nucleotide sequence: TGTGCCAGCAGCTTAGTCGGGGCTAGCGGCTACAATGAGCAGTTCTTC.

The chain uses TRBV6-1 and TRBJ2-7; D may be TRBD1 or TRBD2 (5 bases each). Germline V gene data show CDR1 as MNHNS and CDR2 as SASEGT. The V and J ends lost 4 bases and 1 base respectively, with 17 bases between them. This CDR3 has 16 amino acids. The CDR3 here is CASSVRPGAGSYEQYF. The CDR3 DNA is TGTGCCAGCAGTGTAAGGCCCGGGGCGGGTTCCTACGAGCAGTACTTC.

The rearrangement joins TRBV18 to TRBJ2-5; 7 nucleotides align to TRBD1. This CDR3 has 15 amino acids. CDR1 is KGHSH, CDR2 LQKENI, per germline. V lost 3 bases to trimming and J lost 5 bases; unmatched junction nucleotides: 9. Here the CDR3 reads CASSPTGKVRETQYF. Written as DNA, the CDR3 is TGTGCCAGCTCACCGACAGGGAAAGTGCGGGAGACCCAGTACTTC. The whole variable domain, remainder taken from reference TRBV18 and TRBJ2-5, is NAGVMQNPRHLVRRRGQEARLRCSPMKGHSHVYWYRQLPEEGLKFMVYLQKENIIDESGMPKERFSAEFPKEGPSILRIQQVVRGDSAAYFCASSPTGKVRETQYFGPGTRLLVL.

This rearrangement joins TRBV6-1 to TRBJ1-1; no definite D call. Germline-derived CDR1 and CDR2 are MNHNS and SASEGT. CDR3 size: 14 residues. The V end was cut by 3 bases, the J end by 0 bases, with 8 bases between. The DNA for the CDR3 is TGTGCCAGCAGTGACACAGTAGTGAACACTGAAGCTTTCTTT. Its protein is CASSDTVVNTEAFF.

V gene TRBV5-4 combines with J gene TRBJ2-3; TRBD2 might be the D (6 bases). V gave up 4 bases and J gave up 3 bases, with 15 bases separating them. The CDR3 totals 15 residues. Germline CDR1 is SGHNT and CDR2 is YYREEE (reference sequence). The CDR3 region is CASSQKESGTDTQYF. The CDR3 nucleotides read TGTGCCAGCAGCCAGAAAGAAAGCGGGACAGATACGCAGTATTTT.

V is TRBV6-1 and J is TRBJ1-2; D gene uncertain. Between the trimmed V and J ends, which lost 6 bases and 1 base, there was a span of 15 bases. CDR3 size: 15 residues. Germline CDR1 and CDR2: MNHNS and SASEGT. The CDR3 region is CASRAQWGYNYGYTF. The CDR3 region has the DNA TGTGCCAGCAGAGCACAGTGGGGATATAACTATGGCTACACCTTC.

The chain employs TRBV5-4 and TRBJ1-1; weak D call: TRBD1 (6 bases). The germline V and J ends were trimmed by 1 base and 1 base, with 17 bases remaining between them. The germline gives CDR1 SGHNT, CDR2 YYREEE (reference sequence). The CDR3 contains 17 residues. The CDR3 bases are TGTGCCAGCAGCTTGCGGCAGGGGTACCGGGAGAACACTGAAGCTTTCTTT. Protein: CASSLRQGYRENTEAFF.

Comments on this clone: In the same sample, other DNA sequences code for this CDR3. The rearrangement links TRBV19 to TRBJ2-7; no clear D gene. Per the germline V gene, CDR1 is LNHDA and CDR2 is SQIVND (reference sequence). The CDR3 spans 13 residues. Trimming stripped 3 bases from V and 3 bases from J, with 9 bases between. The CDR3 reads CASSIGQNYEQYF. The CDR3 DNA reads as TGTGCCAGTAGTATCGGTCAGAACTACGAGCAGTACTTC.

The chain combines TRBV5-6 with TRBJ2-7, with D unclear. Germline V gene sequence: CDR1 SGHDT, CDR2 YYEEEE. The ends were cut back, 0 bases at V and 7 bases at J, with 8 bases in the middle. CDR3 length: 12 residues. The chain's CDR3 is CASSLDSWEQYF. As DNA, the CDR3 is TGTGCCAGCAGCTTGGACTCCTGGGAGCAGTACTTC.

This chain links TRBV5-1 with TRBJ2-1; TRBD2 matches at 15 bases. CDR1 SGHRS and CDR2 YFSETQ come from the germline V gene. The CDR3 covers 17 residues. J lost 5 bases, V lost 4 bases, and 7 bases had no gene match. The CDR3 region has the DNA TGCGCCAGCAGCCTCGGGACTAGCGGGAGGAGAAACAATGAGCAGTTCTTC. Its protein product is CASSLGTSGRRNNEQFF.

This chain connects TRBV12-2 to TRBJ2-7. TRBV12-2 is shown as a pseudogene. CDR3 length equals 13 residues. CDR3 sequence reads: CASRPGTSYEQYF. The CDR3 DNA follows: TGTGCAAGTCGCCCCGGGACGTCCTACGAGCAGTACTTC.

Here the CDR3 reads CASSKGKGQAKYEQYF. CDR3 sequence (DNA): TGTGCCAGCAGCAAAGGGAAAGGACAGGCGAAATACGAGCAGTACTTC. V and J are TRBV21-1 and TRBJ2-7; TRBD1, as called in the table, went unchecked against the DNA. TRBV21-1 constitutes a pseudogene. This CDR3 contains 16 residues.

The J gene is TRBJ2-7, the V gene TRBV15, with a tentative D call TRBD1 (6 bases). The CDR3 is made up of 13 amino acids. Germline V lookup: CDR1 LNHNV, CDR2 YYDKDF (reference sequence). Trimming left V 0 bases short and J 4 bases short, with 7 bases between. CDR3 DNA sequence: TGTGCCACCAGCAGAGATACAGGGTACGAGCAGTACTTC. Protein sequence: CATSRDTGYEQYF.

Details on this clone: The same CDR3 also results from other DNA sequences found in this sample. The V and J genes are TRBV5-4 and TRBJ2-1, with 8 positions matching TRBD2. The CDR3 has 15 residues. Germline V lookup: CDR1 SGHNT, CDR2 YYREEE (reference sequence). V trimming: 2 bases; J trimming: 4 bases; junction bases outside the gene matches: 5. The CDR3 bases are TGTGCCAGCAGCTTTTCCGGGACTAGTTACAATGAGCAGTTCTTC. Protein sequence: CASSFSGTSYNEQFF.

The V and J genes are TRBV9 and TRBJ2-1; 8 bases line up with TRBD2. The CDR3 loop spans 16 amino acids. Looked up from germline, CDR1 is SGDLS and CDR2 is YYNGEE. After removal of 0 bases from V and 1 base from J, the junction contained 3 bases not matched to a gene. CDR3 bases: TGTGCCAGCAGCGTAGGTTCTAGCGGGTCCTACAATGAGCAGTTCTTC. Translating it yields CASSVGSSGSYNEQFF.

The V gene is TRBV5-1, the J gene TRBJ2-1, with 7 bases aligning to TRBD2. This CDR3 spans 16 amino acids. The ends lost 2 bases at V and 9 bases at J; junction bases unmatched: 14. Germline CDR1 and CDR2: SGHRS and YFSETQ. The CDR3 loop reads CASSFSGDLIPGEQFF. In nucleotides, the CDR3 is TGCGCCAGCAGCTTCAGCGGGGACCTAATTCCCGGTGAGCAGTTCTTC.

The chain joins TRBV28 to TRBJ1-1; D remains ambiguous. V shed 4 bases and J shed 5 bases, with 8 bases lying between them. Per germline, CDR1 MDHEN and CDR2 SYDVKM. The CDR3 totals 12 residues. The CDR3 DNA sequence: TGTGCCAGCAGTTCAAGGTGGACTGAAGCTTTCTTT. This encodes CASSSRWTEAFF.